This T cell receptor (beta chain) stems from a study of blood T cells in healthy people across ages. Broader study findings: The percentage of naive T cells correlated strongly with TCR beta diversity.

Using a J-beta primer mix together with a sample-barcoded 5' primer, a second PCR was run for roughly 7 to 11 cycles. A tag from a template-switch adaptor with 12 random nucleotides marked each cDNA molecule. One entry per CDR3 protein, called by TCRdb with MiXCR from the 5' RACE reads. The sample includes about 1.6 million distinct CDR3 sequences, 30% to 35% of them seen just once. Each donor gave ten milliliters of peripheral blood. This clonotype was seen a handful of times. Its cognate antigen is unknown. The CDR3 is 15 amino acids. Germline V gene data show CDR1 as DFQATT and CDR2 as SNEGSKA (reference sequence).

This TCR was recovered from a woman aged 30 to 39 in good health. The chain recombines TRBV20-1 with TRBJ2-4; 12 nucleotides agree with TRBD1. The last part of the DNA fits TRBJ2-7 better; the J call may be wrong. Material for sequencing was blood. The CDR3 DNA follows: TGCAGTGCTAGTCAGGGACAGGGGGCCCTCTACGAGCAGTACTTC. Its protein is CSASQGQGALYEQYF.